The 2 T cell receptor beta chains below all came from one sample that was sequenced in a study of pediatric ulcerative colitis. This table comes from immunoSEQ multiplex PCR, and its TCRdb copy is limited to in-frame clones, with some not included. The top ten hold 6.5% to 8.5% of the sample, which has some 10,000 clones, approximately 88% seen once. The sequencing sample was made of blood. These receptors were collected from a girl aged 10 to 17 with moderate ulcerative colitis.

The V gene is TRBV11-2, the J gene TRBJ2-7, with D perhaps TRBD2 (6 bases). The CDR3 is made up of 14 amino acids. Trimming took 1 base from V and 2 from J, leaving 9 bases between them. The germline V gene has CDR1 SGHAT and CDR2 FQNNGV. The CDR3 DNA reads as TGTGCCAGCAGCTTAGTGCGGGGAACCTACGAGCAGTACTTC. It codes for CASSLVRGTYEQYF.

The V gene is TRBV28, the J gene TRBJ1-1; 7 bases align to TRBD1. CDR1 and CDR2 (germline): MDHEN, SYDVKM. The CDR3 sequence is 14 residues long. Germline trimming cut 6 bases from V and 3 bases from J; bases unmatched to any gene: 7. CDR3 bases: TGTGCCAGCAGACTCCAGACAGGGTACACTGAAGCTTTCTTT. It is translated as CASRLQTGYTEAFF.